This entry lists 30 T cell receptor beta chains sequenced from one sample in a study of spatial heterogeneity in lung cancer. The time point is: sample taken at primary tumor resection. TCRdb reprocessed the 5' RACE reads with MiXCR, giving one entry per CDR3 protein. Of about 6,100 distinct CDR3 sequences listed, around 13% were seen once; the top ten hold approximately 15%. This specimen consisted of lung tissue, obtained at surgery. These receptors all come from a human donor with early-stage non-small cell lung cancer.

This clonotype was detected ten times or more. This beta chain appears as a stray read in a library generated for alpha chains; its size is not informative. The V call is TRBV18, the J call TRBJ2-3; D remains ambiguous. CDR1 is KGHSH, CDR2 LQKENI, per germline. Trimming took 6 bases from V and 2 from J, leaving 3 bases between them. This CDR3 region has 11 residues. CDR3 DNA sequence: TGTGCCAGCTCGACCACAGATACGCAGTATTTT. Translation: CASSTTDTQYF.

This clonotype was seen at least ten times. This beta chain appears as a stray read in a library generated for alpha chains; its size is not informative. The genes are TRBV28 and TRBJ2-7, with TRBD2 matching 8 bases. The CDR3 consists of 15 residues. V lost 6 bases and J lost 0; bases outside the gene matches: 7. Germline CDR1 reads MDHEN; CDR2 reads SYDVKM. CDR3 DNA sequence: TGTGCCAGCAGCCGAGGACTAGCTCCCTCCTACGAGCAGTACTTC. The encoded protein is CASSRGLAPSYEQYF.

This clonotype was observed many times. Little can be read into the size of this beta chain, an off-target read in a library designed for alpha chains. The chain uses TRBV11-2 and TRBJ2-1, with D tentatively TRBD2 (6 bases). CDR1 SGHAT and CDR2 FQNNGV come from the germline V gene. V lost 6 bases, J lost 7 bases, and 16 bases lay in between. The CDR3 has 14 amino acids. The CDR3 coding sequence is TGTGCCAGCAGTTTACCGGGAGAGTCGAATGAGCAGTTCTTC. Its protein is CASSLPGESNEQFF. Based on the CDR3 plus reference TRBV11-2 and TRBJ2-1, the full variable domain is EAGVAQSPRYKIIEKRQSVAFWCNPISGHATLYWYQQILGQGPKLLIQFQNNGVVDDSQLPKDRFSAERLKGVDSTLKIQPAKLEDSAVYLCASSLPGESNEQFFGPGTRLTVL.

By proportion, this clonotype is medium-sized. The library was prepared for alpha chains; this beta chain is a stray read, so its frequency means little. The J gene is TRBJ1-5, the V gene TRBV27, with 8 bases aligning to TRBD1. Germline CDR1 reads MNHEY; CDR2 reads SMNVEV (reference sequence). The V segment lost 4 bases and the J segment 4 bases; nucleotides outside the gene matches: 9. The CDR3 sequence is 16 residues long. This CDR3 is CASSSQGATLNQPQHF. In DNA, the CDR3 is TGTGCCAGCAGTTCTCAGGGGGCGACCCTAAATCAGCCCCAGCATTTT.

This clonotype was counted at least ten times. The library was designed around alpha chains, so this beta chain is a stray read whose abundance carries little weight. The chain carries TRBV12-3 or TRBV12-4 and TRBJ2-3; 7 nucleotides align to TRBD2. The V segment lost 2 bases and the J segment 4 bases; nucleotides outside the gene matches: 3. This CDR3 spans 14 amino acids. Written as DNA, the CDR3 is TGTGCCAGCAGTTTATCCGCGGGAGCAGATACGCAGTATTTT. This translates into CASSLSAGADTQYF.

Only a few counts were recorded for this clonotype. The size of this beta chain means little, since it is a stray read in a library made for alpha chains. The gene calls are TRBV24-1 and TRBJ2-3; 9 bases fit TRBD2. The V segment lost 9 bases and the J segment 3 bases; nucleotides outside the gene matches: 9. This CDR3 has 15 amino acids. CDR1 KGHDR and CDR2 SFDVKD come from the germline V gene. In DNA, the CDR3 is TGTGCCACCTCGGCTAGCGGGAAGGGGACAGATACGCAGTATTTT. It translates to CATSASGKGTDTQYF.

To note about this clonotype: This beta chain is a stray read from a library made for alpha chains; its abundance is not meaningful. The chain carries TRBV3-1 and TRBJ2-7, with 15 positions matching TRBD2. Germline V lookup: CDR1 LGHDT, CDR2 YNNKEL (reference sequence). The junction had 2 bases not matched to a gene; V was cut back by 5 bases and J by 6 bases. The CDR3 spans 14 residues. CDR3 region: CASSSGLAGGEQYF. CDR3 in DNA: TGTGCCAGCAGCTCGGGACTAGCGGGAGGCGAGCAGTACTTC.

Within the sample, this clonotype is medium-sized. Since the library was made to target alpha chains, this beta chain is a stray read and its abundance is not meaningful. The J gene is TRBJ1-2, the V gene TRBV5-1; 8 positions agree with TRBD1. After removal of 3 bases from V and 4 bases from J, the junction contained 5 bases not matched to a gene. Germline V gene sequence: CDR1 SGHRS, CDR2 YFSETQ. CDR3 length: 14 amino acids. CDR3 region: CASSSEGQVYGYTF. Written as DNA, the CDR3 is TGCGCCAGCAGCTCCGAGGGACAGGTCTATGGCTACACCTTC.

This clonotype was seen at least ten times. Being off target in a library aimed at alpha chains, this beta chain has a size of little meaning. The CDR3 reads CSADRDRGDNEQFF. The CDR3 bases are TGCAGCGCAGACCGGGACAGGGGCGACAATGAGCAGTTCTTC. The chain joins TRBV29-1 to TRBJ2-1; 10 bases align to TRBD1. V was pared by 7 bases and J by 5 bases, with 8 bases of the junction left unmatched. CDR3 length: 14 residues. Germline CDR1 reads SQVTM; CDR2 reads ANQGSEA.

Ten or more counts support this clonotype. One base away lies a much larger clone, so this may be a sequencing read error. This beta chain is off target for a library built for alpha chains, so its abundance means little. The chain has TRBV20-1 and TRBJ2-7, with a tentative D call TRBD1 (5 bases). The CDR3 is made up of 13 amino acids. Germline CDR1 DFQATT, CDR2 SNEGSKA (reference sequence). The CDR3 reads CSATTTTEYGQYF. Here the CDR3 DNA reads TGCAGTGCCACAACTACGACAGAATACGGGCAGTACTTC.

By proportion, this clonotype is medium-sized. This beta chain appears as a stray read in a library generated for alpha chains; its size is not informative. The rearrangement joins TRBV5-6 to TRBJ2-5; 7 nucleotides align to TRBD1. Germline lookup yields CDR1 SGHDT and CDR2 YYEEEE. V gave up 4 bases and J gave up 2 bases; unmatched junction bases: 8. The CDR3 covers 15 residues. The CDR3 coding sequence is TGTGCCAGCAGCGGGACAGCTACTTTTCAAGAGACCCAGTACTTC. It codes for CASSGTATFQETQYF.

Turning to this clonotype: The library was prepared for alpha chains; this beta chain is a stray read, so its frequency means little. The gene calls are TRBV5-4 and TRBJ2-3; no clear D gene. Between the trimmed V and J ends, which lost 2 bases and 0 bases, there was a span of 4 bases. Germline V gives CDR1 SGHNT, CDR2 YYREEE (reference sequence). CDR3 length equals 13 residues. CDR3 nucleotides: TGTGCCAGCAGCTTTATTAGCACAGATACGCAGTATTTT. Translated, it gives CASSFISTDTQYF. The full variable domain, rest sourced from reference TRBV5-4 and TRBJ2-3, is ETGVTQSPTHLIKTRGQQVTLRCSSQSGHNTVSWYQQALGQGPQFIFQYYREEENGRGNFPPRFSGLQFPNYSSELNVNALELDDSALYLCASSFISTDTQYFGPGTRLTVL.

By its share, this clonotype is medium-sized (0.01 to 0.1%). Because the library targeted alpha chains, this beta chain is an off-target read whose size means little. The chain combines TRBV6-1 with TRBJ2-7; D remains ambiguous. The CDR3 covers 15 residues. Trimming removed 4 bases at V and 2 bases at J, with 15 bases between. Germline lookup yields CDR1 MNHNS and CDR2 SASEGT. The CDR3 DNA follows: TGTGCCAGCAGTGTCAAGGGCGCCCATACCTACGAGCAGTACTTC. Its protein product is CASSVKGAHTYEQYF.

With regard to this clonotype: The library was prepared for alpha chains; this beta chain is a stray read, so its frequency means little. V usage is TRBV20-1 and J usage is TRBJ1-1, with 7 nucleotides matching TRBD1. This CDR3 is 13 amino acids long. CDR1 and CDR2 from the germline V gene are DFQATT and SNEGSKA (reference sequence). V was pared by 3 bases and J by 0 bases, with 1 base of the junction left unmatched. Here the CDR3 DNA reads TGCAGTGCTAGCAGGGGGGTGAACACTGAAGCTTTCTTT. This gives the protein CSASRGVNTEAFF.

This clonotype was seen ten or more times. A library prepared for alpha chains yielded this beta chain as an off-target read; its size is of little meaning. The chain uses TRBV4-3 and TRBJ2-1, with D perhaps matching TRBD1 or TRBD2 (5 bases each). Deletions cut 0 bases from V and 0 bases from J, with 12 bases between. CDR3 length: 17 amino acids. The germline V gene encodes CDR1 LGHNA and CDR2 YSLEER. CDR3 DNA: TGCGCCAGCAGCCAAGAGATTTGGGGGACCTCCTACAATGAGCAGTTCTTC. It encodes CASSQEIWGTSYNEQFF.

In its sample, this clonotype is medium-sized (0.01 to 0.1%). Because this beta chain is a stray read in a library intended to capture alpha chains, its abundance should not be given much weight. V gene TRBV4-3 combines with J gene TRBJ1-5; 7 nucleotides align to TRBD1. J was trimmed by 1 base and V by 0 bases; bases with no gene match: 6. Germline V gives CDR1 LGHNA, CDR2 YSLEER. The CDR3 extends over 17 amino acids. The CDR3 region is CASSQDEYRGSNQPQHF. CDR3 DNA sequence: TGCGCCAGCAGCCAAGATGAATACAGGGGAAGCAATCAGCCCCAGCATTTT.

This clonotype has a count of ten or more. Because the library targeted alpha chains, this beta chain is an off-target read whose size means little. J is TRBJ2-5 and V is TRBV10-1; maybe TRBD2 (5 bases). CDR1 and CDR2 (germline): WNHNN, SYGVQD (reference sequence). This CDR3 comprises 13 residues. V lost 2 bases and J lost 9, with 13 bases in between. CDR3 coding DNA: TGCGCCAGCAGTGAGACCGGGGTAGGGCCCCAGTACTTC. This encodes CASSETGVGPQYF.

This clonotype is judged medium-sized. As an off-target read in a library built for alpha chains, this beta chain has a frequency of little significance. The CDR3 DNA follows: TGCAGCGCTGACGGGGACAGCAACTATGGCTACACCTTC. Protein product: CSADGDSNYGYTF. The chain links TRBV29-1 to TRBJ1-2; 7 bases map to TRBD1. The junction had 7 bases not matched to a gene; V was cut back by 7 bases and J by 2 bases. This CDR3 contains 13 residues. The V gene's germline CDR1 is SQVTM and CDR2 ANQGSEA.

This clonotype was detected many times. Within a library made for alpha chains, this beta chain is off target, and its count is uninformative. The chain uses TRBV12-3 or TRBV12-4 and TRBJ2-3; D is perhaps TRBD2 (6 bases). Trimming cost V 4 bases and J 0 bases, with 14 bases left between them. The CDR3 extends over 16 amino acids. The CDR3 sequence is CASSSERAWSTDTQYF. CDR3 bases: TGTGCCAGCAGTTCCGAGCGGGCCTGGAGCACAGATACGCAGTATTTT.

This clonotype was counted at least ten times. In a library made to pick up alpha chains, this beta chain is a stray read with a size that means little. This chain connects TRBV20-1 to TRBJ2-2; maybe TRBD2 (5 bases). This CDR3 has 15 amino acids. V dropped 0 bases and J dropped 2 bases, with 10 bases sitting between them. Germline V gene sequence: CDR1 DFQATT, CDR2 SNEGSKA (reference sequence). The CDR3 DNA reads TGCAGTGCTAGAGACCCTAGCCGTAACACCGGGGAGCTGTTTTTT. This codes for CSARDPSRNTGELFF.

This clonotype showed up many times. This beta chain was picked up by a library intended for alpha chains and is off target, so its count carries little meaning. This chain links TRBV9 with TRBJ2-1, with D uncertain. V shed 4 bases and J shed 6 bases, with 20 bases lying between them. The germline V gene encodes CDR1 SGDLS and CDR2 YYNGEE. This CDR3 spans 16 amino acids. The CDR3, as DNA: TGTGCCAGCAGCTTTGCTGCAGCCTATTCCGTCAATGAGCAGTTCTTC. It translates to CASSFAAAYSVNEQFF.

Concerning this clonotype: This beta chain appears as a stray read in a library generated for alpha chains; its size is not informative. This chain links TRBV28 with TRBJ2-4; 7 nucleotides agree with TRBD2. The length of the CDR3 is 15 residues. Trimming removed 5 bases from V and 4 bases from J; junction bases left unmatched: 8. Germline V gene lookup returns CDR1 MDHEN and CDR2 SYDVKM. The CDR3 coding sequence is TGTGCCAGCAGTCTTCCGGGGACTAAAAAAAACATTCAGTACTTC. As protein: CASSLPGTKKNIQYF.

Regarding this clonotype: This beta chain slipped into a library made for alpha chains as a stray read, so its size is not meaningful. The chain carries TRBV20-1 and TRBJ2-7; D is tentatively TRBD1 or TRBD2 (5 bases each). The V gene lost 1 base and the J gene lost 2 bases, with 12 bases spanning the gap. Germline CDR1 is DFQATT and CDR2 is SNEGSKA (reference sequence). This CDR3 spans 14 amino acids. This CDR3 reads CSARVRRGTYEQYF. CDR3 in DNA: TGCAGTGCTAGAGTCCGACGGGGCACCTACGAGCAGTACTTC.

Sample share makes this clonotype medium-sized. In a library made to pick up alpha chains, this beta chain is a stray read with a size that means little. V and J are TRBV5-1 and TRBJ2-5; a possible D gene is TRBD1 (6 bases). This CDR3 is 16 amino acids long. V lost 3 bases to trimming and J lost 1 base, with 16 bases between them. Germline V gene data show CDR1 as SGHRS and CDR2 as YFSETQ. The CDR3 bases are TGCGCCAGCAGCTATTCGGGACAAACAGTCCAAGAGACCCAGTACTTC. It specifies CASSYSGQTVQETQYF.

This clonotype has a count of ten or more. Because the library targeted alpha chains, this beta chain is an off-target read whose size means little. The chain is built from TRBV6-5 and TRBJ2-7, with TRBD1 as a possible D gene (6 bases). The V and J ends lost 1 base and 5 bases respectively, with 9 bases between them. The CDR3 has 13 amino acids. Germline V CDR1 and CDR2: MNHEY, SVGAGI. The CDR3 is CASSYFWGHEQYF. Written as DNA, the CDR3 is TGTGCCAGCAGTTACTTTTGGGGGCACGAGCAGTACTTC.

This clonotype was seen repeatedly, ten times or more. Because this beta chain is a stray read in a library intended to capture alpha chains, its abundance should not be given much weight. V and J are TRBV7-9 and TRBJ1-1; D possibly corresponds to TRBD1 (5 bases). V dropped 7 bases and J dropped 6 bases, with 21 bases sitting between them. CDR3 size: 15 residues. Germline V gene sequence: CDR1 SEHNR, CDR2 FQNEAQ (reference sequence). The CDR3 nucleotides read TGTGCCAGCACCACCGCCGGACATATTGCCCCTGAAGCTTTCTTT. Translated, it gives CASTTAGHIAPEAFF.

This clonotype was observed at least ten times. In a library made to pick up alpha chains, this beta chain is a stray read with a size that means little. CDR3 sequence reads: CSAEGQGLRDEQFF. CDR3 sequence (DNA): TGCAGTGCAGAGGGTCAGGGCTTGAGGGATGAGCAGTTCTTC. The chain carries TRBV20-1 and TRBJ2-1; D possibly matches TRBD1 or TRBD2 (5 bases each). The CDR3 consists of 14 residues. The V and J ends lost 6 bases and 8 bases respectively, with 20 bases between them. The germline CDR1 and CDR2 sequences are DFQATT and SNEGSKA (reference sequence).

In this sample, this clonotype turned up many times. This beta chain slipped into a library made for alpha chains as a stray read, so its size is not meaningful. Here the CDR3 reads CASSLYQLADTDTQYF. CDR3 bases: TGTGCCAGCAGTTTATATCAGCTGGCGGATACAGATACGCAGTATTTT. This sequence joins TRBV12-3 or TRBV12-4 and TRBJ2-3; D gene unclear. The CDR3 has 16 amino acids. V lost 2 bases and J 3 bases, leaving 15 bases between the germline ends.

This clonotype is deemed medium-sized. For a library built for alpha chains, this beta chain is a stray read; little rests on its size. The rearrangement uses TRBV7-2 and TRBJ2-2, with D perhaps matching TRBD2 (5 bases). The V end lost 4 bases, the J end lost 5 bases, and 14 bases lay between the germline ends. Germline CDR1 and CDR2: SGHTA and FQGNSA. The CDR3 loop spans 15 amino acids. CDR3 region: CASSYQGLQTGELFF. The CDR3 DNA follows: TGTGCCAGCAGCTATCAAGGACTGCAAACCGGGGAGCTGTTTTTT.

Sample share makes this clonotype medium-sized. This beta chain is an off-target read within a library intended for alpha chains, so its frequency means little. The chain has TRBV11-3 and TRBJ2-5; 8 bases are a match to TRBD2. The junction had 12 bases not matched to a gene; V was cut back by 5 bases and J by 4 bases. Germline values: CDR1 SGHNT, CDR2 YENEEA. CDR3 size: 16 residues. This CDR3 reads CASSPPGLAVTETQYF. CDR3 DNA: TGTGCCAGCAGCCCACCCGGACTAGCAGTAACAGAGACCCAGTACTTC.